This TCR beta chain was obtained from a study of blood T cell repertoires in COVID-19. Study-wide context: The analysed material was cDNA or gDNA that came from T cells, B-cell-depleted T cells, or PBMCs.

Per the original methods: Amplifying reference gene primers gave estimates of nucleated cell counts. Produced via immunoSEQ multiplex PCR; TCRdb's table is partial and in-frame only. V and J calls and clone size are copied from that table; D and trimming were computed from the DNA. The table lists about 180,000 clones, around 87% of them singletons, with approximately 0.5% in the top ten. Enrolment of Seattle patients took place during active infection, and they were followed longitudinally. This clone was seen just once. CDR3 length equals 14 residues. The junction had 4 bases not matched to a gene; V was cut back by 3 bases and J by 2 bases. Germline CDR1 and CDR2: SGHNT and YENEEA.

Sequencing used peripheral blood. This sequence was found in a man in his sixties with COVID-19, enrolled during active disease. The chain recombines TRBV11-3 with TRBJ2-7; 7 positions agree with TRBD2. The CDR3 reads CASSFASGPYEQYF. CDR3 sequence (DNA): TGTGCCAGCAGCTTTGCTAGCGGACCCTACGAGCAGTACTTC.